Each of the 16 T cell receptor beta chains below was sequenced from the same sample in a study of blood T cell repertoires in COVID-19. Some clones are missing from TCRdb's copy, which holds only in-frame ones; the method was immunoSEQ multiplex PCR. The table includes about 230,000 clones, 81% detected once. The sample consisted of peripheral blood. These receptors were taken from a woman over 75 with acute or convalescent COVID-19.

J is TRBJ2-2 and V is TRBV11-3; weak D call: TRBD1 (6 bases). Germline CDR1 and CDR2: SGHNT and YENEEA. Between the trimmed V and J ends, which lost 5 bases and 5 bases, there was a span of 15 bases. This CDR3 has 15 residues. The CDR3 sequence is CASSVTRGGTGELFF. DNA for the CDR3: TGTGCCAGCAGCGTAACCCGAGGGGGTACCGGGGAGCTGTTTTTT.

This clone has more than one count but fewer than ten. The rearrangement joins TRBV7-2 to TRBJ1-3; no firm D call. This CDR3 region has 15 residues. V was trimmed by 2 bases and J by 0 bases, leaving 8 bases between them. CDR1 is SGHTA, CDR2 FQGNSA, per germline. This CDR3 reads CASSLSPGSGNTIYF. Written as DNA, the CDR3 is TGTGCCAGCAGCTTATCTCCAGGCTCTGGAAACACCATATATTTT.

The sample holds one count of this clone. The chain uses TRBV10-3 and TRBJ2-7, with TRBD2 identical over 11 bases. The CDR3 consists of 15 residues. V lost 7 bases and J lost 2; bases outside the gene matches: 7. Germline CDR1 reads ENHRY; CDR2 reads SYGVKD. This CDR3 reads CAITGIAGGAYEQYF. CDR3 bases: TGTGCCATCACGGGGATAGCGGGAGGGGCCTACGAGCAGTACTTC.

The chain is built from TRBV5-1 and TRBJ1-6; 9 positions agree with TRBD1. Germline V gives CDR1 SGHRS, CDR2 YFSETQ. V shed 4 bases and J 11 bases; nucleotides not matched to a gene: 7. The CDR3 is 14 residues long. For the CDR3, the DNA is TGCGCCAGCAGCAACCAGGGGGACAGGGCACCCCTCCACTTT. This translates into CASSNQGDRAPLHF. The whole variable domain, remainder taken from reference TRBV5-1 and TRBJ1-6, is KAGVTQTPRYLIKTRGQQVTLSCSPISGHRSVSWYQQTPGQGLQFLFEYFSETQRNKGNFPGRFSGRQFSNSRSEMNVSTLELGDSALYLCASSNQGDRAPLHFGNGTRLTVT.

The chain uses TRBV27 and TRBJ1-6; D uncertain. The CDR3 spans 8 residues. V was pared by 10 bases and J by 13 bases, with 5 bases between. Germline CDR1 is MNHEY and CDR2 is SMNVEV (reference sequence). CDR3: CATNPLHF. The DNA of the CDR3 is TGTGCCACAAATCCCCTCCACTTT.

The V call is TRBV2, the J call TRBJ2-4; D ambiguous. This CDR3 region has 16 residues. The germline V gene encodes CDR1 SNHLY and CDR2 FYNNEI. V dropped 4 bases and J dropped 0 bases, with 13 bases sitting between them. The CDR3 region is CASSVGDLLAKNIQYF. CDR3 nucleotide sequence: TGTGCCAGCAGTGTCGGCGACTTGTTAGCCAAAAACATTCAGTACTTC.

This clone came up once. This chain connects TRBV4-2 to TRBJ2-5, with D tentatively TRBD2 (5 bases). CDR3 length: 17 amino acids. Trimming pared 2 bases from V and 2 bases from J, leaving 18 bases between. The germline gives CDR1 LGHNA, CDR2 YNFKEQ. In DNA form, the CDR3 reads TGTGCCAGCAGCCAAACGGTCCGGGCCGGAGGACAAGAGACCCAGTACTTC. Its protein is CASSQTVRAGGQETQYF.

The V and J genes are TRBV9 and TRBJ2-3; TRBD2 aligns across 7 bases. Germline V gene data show CDR1 as SGDLS and CDR2 as YYNGEE. The V segment lost 3 bases and the J segment 2 bases; nucleotides outside the gene matches: 6. The CDR3 extends over 15 amino acids. DNA for the CDR3: TGTGCCAGCAGCGATCGACTAGCTATCACAGATACGCAGTATTTT. Its protein is CASSDRLAITDTQYF. The full variable domain, completed using reference TRBV9 and TRBJ2-3, is DSGVTQTPKHLITATGQRVTLRCSPRSGDLSVYWYQQSLDQGLQFLIQYYNGEERAKGNILERFSAQQFPDLHSELNLSSLELGDSALYFCASSDRLAITDTQYFGPGTRLTVL.

This chain joins TRBV7-9 and TRBJ1-1; possible D gene TRBD1, 6 bases. The CDR3 extends over 16 amino acids. V was pared by 1 base and J by 2 bases, with 14 bases between. Germline CDR1 and CDR2: SEHNR and FQNEAQ (reference sequence). The CDR3 region has the DNA TGTGCCAGCAGCTTAGGGGCGGGGGCCCTAAACACTGAAGCTTTCTTT. Its protein product is CASSLGAGALNTEAFF.

The chain combines TRBV19 with TRBJ1-5, with TRBD1 as a possible D gene (5 bases). The V gene's germline CDR1 is LNHDA and CDR2 SQIVND (reference sequence). The V end lost 0 bases, the J end lost 1 base, and 10 bases lay between the germline ends. This CDR3 is built from 16 residues. The CDR3 coding sequence is TGTGCCAGTAGTATAGATGTCAGGGTAAGCAATCAGCCCCAGCATTTT. This translates into CASSIDVRVSNQPQHF. Complete variable domain (other parts from reference TRBV19 and TRBJ1-5): DGGITQSPKYLFRKEGQNVTLSCEQNLNHDAMYWYRQDPGQGLRLIYYSQIVNDFQKGDIAEGYSVSREKKESFPLTVTSAQKNPTAFYLCASSIDVRVSNQPQHFGDGTRLSIL.

The chain joins TRBV19 to TRBJ1-1; D gene unclear. Germline V lookup: CDR1 LNHDA, CDR2 SQIVND (reference sequence). CDR3 length equals 15 residues. The germline V and J ends were trimmed by 7 bases and 0 bases, with 15 bases remaining between them. This CDR3 reads CASTFSGSVNTEAFF. CDR3 DNA: TGTGCCAGTACCTTCTCCGGGTCGGTGAACACTGAAGCTTTCTTT.

This rearrangement joins TRBV10-3 to TRBJ2-1, with TRBD2 matching 7 bases. The J segment lost 0 bases and the V segment lost 6 bases, leaving 2 bases of the junction unmatched. The CDR3 sequence is 14 residues long. From germline, CDR1 is ENHRY and CDR2 SYGVKD. The CDR3 bases are TGTGCCATCAGGCGGGAGTCCTCCTACAATGAGCAGTTCTTC. Translation gives CAIRRESSYNEQFF.

V usage is TRBV23-1 and J usage is TRBJ1-2, with D tentatively TRBD1 (6 bases). TRBV23-1 falls under the ORF class, with uncertain function. The CDR3 spans 14 residues. V was shortened by 3 bases and J by 4 bases, with 12 bases between the two germline ends. The chain's CDR3 is CASSQGGQIYGYTF. In DNA form, the CDR3 reads TGCGCCAGCAGTCAGGGCGGACAGATCTATGGCTACACCTTC.

This CDR3 reads CASSSTPGQGDTGELFF. DNA for the CDR3: TGTGCCAGTAGTTCGACTCCGGGACAGGGGGACACCGGGGAGCTGTTTTTT. This sequence joins TRBV19 and TRBJ2-2; 11 positions agree with TRBD1. CDR1 is LNHDA and CDR2 is SQIVND in the germline V gene (reference sequence). The CDR3 contains 17 residues. V was pared by 5 bases and J by 3 bases, with 8 bases of the junction left unmatched.

The chain is built from TRBV28 and TRBJ1-5; TRBD1 matches at 10 bases. The V and J ends lost 5 bases and 6 bases, in that order; junction bases with no gene match: 7. Germline V gives CDR1 MDHEN, CDR2 SYDVKM. This CDR3 comprises 15 residues. The CDR3 loop is CASSIRQGAFQPQHF. CDR3 sequence (DNA): TGTGCCAGCAGTATCCGACAGGGGGCTTTTCAGCCCCAGCATTTT.

This chain joins TRBV2 and TRBJ1-5, with D possibly matching TRBD1 (6 bases). Trimming cost V 6 bases and J 5 bases, with 17 bases left between them. The germline V gene encodes CDR1 SNHLY and CDR2 FYNNEI. CDR3 length: 15 amino acids. CDR3: CASRSRDTTYQPQHF. The CDR3 DNA is TGTGCCAGCAGAAGCCGGGACACAACATATCAGCCCCAGCATTTT.